The entry below gives a single T cell receptor beta chain sequence along with its context. Its antigen remains unidentified. CD8 memory combined CD45RO+ cells with CCR7-negative CD45RA+ TemRA cells. This CDR3 contains 13 residues. The V gene's germline CDR1 is MDHEN and CDR2 SYDVKM. Trimming shortened V by 2 bases and J by 5 bases, and 9 bases separated the two germline ends. Per the authors' pipeline: ImmunoSEQ gave junction-only sequences without quality scores, so filtering differed. Profiled with immunoSEQ multiplex PCR; TCRdb holds only in-frame clones, not every one. The DNA gave D and trimming, while V, J and clone size come from that table. This sample has about 110,000 clones; 68% occur once, and the top ten carry over 20%. The data were taken from a study of shared clonotypes between healthy human individuals. General study points: A handful of donors showed sharing of around 5% of naive CD4 clonotypes.

The V and J genes are TRBV28 and TRBJ1-1; D not certain. The clonotype comes from a woman aged 25 to 39 in good health. Sequencing used memory CD8+ T cells sorted from blood. Subset defined: CD45RO+ cells pooled with CCR7-negative TemRA cells. The CDR3 sequence is CASSLPLWTEAFF. Here the CDR3 DNA reads TGTGCCAGCAGTTTACCTTTGTGGACTGAAGCTTTCTTT.